This T cell receptor (beta chain) emerged from a study of blood T cells in healthy people across ages. A second 7 to 11 cycle PCR used barcoded and J-beta primers. The template-switch adaptor was a 5' adaptor with 12 random nucleotides. It tagged each cDNA molecule. TCRdb used MiXCR to reprocess the 5' RACE reads, holding one entry per CDR3 protein. The sample consists of fewer than 2,000,000 distinct CDR3 sequences, 34% of them appearing once. This clonotype occurred once. Its antigen remains unknown. This CDR3 is built from 15 residues. Study observations and caveats: With age, beta diversity per million T cells declined roughly linearly, significantly by over 35. Estimated diversity that came from one million T cells was considered an underestimate. Higher diversity and more naive CD4+ cells were features of long-lived donors, compared to aged donors.

V and J are TRBV21-1 and TRBJ1-2; the table's D call TRBD1 went unverified against the DNA. TRBV21-1 represents a pseudogene. Material: blood. This TCR came from a woman in her twenties or thirties in good health. The CDR3 protein is CVSSTRGHRRVGYTF. The CDR3 bases are TGTGTCAGCAGCACCCGCGGGCATCGCAGGGTTGGCTACACCTTC.